This is a list of T cell receptor beta chains from one sample in a study of T cell responses to AZD1222 COVID-19 vaccine. TCRdb's copy holds only in-frame clones and misses some; the assay was immunoSEQ multiplex PCR. Here the sample spans about 42,000 clones, approximately 89% being singletons. This material consisted of peripheral blood, taken 28 days after the second AZD1222 dose. The source is an adult who received the AZD1222 COVID-19 vaccine. The CDR3 runs from the conserved cysteine through the conserved F or W. A D gene is named only where the DNA matches it firmly. Not every row has a clone size; where given, it reads once, few, many or a size class.

len,d_gene,j_gene,abundance,v_gene,CDR3nt,CDR3aa
13,-,TRBJ2-1,once,TRBV14,TGTGCCAGCAGCCAACTACTAGACAATGAGCAGTTCTTC,CASSQLLDNEQFF
17,TRBD1,TRBJ1-1,-,TRBV14,TGTGCCAGCAGCCGCAGGACAGGGGGAACGAGGAACACTGAAGCTTTCTTT,CASSRRTGGTRNTEAFF
15,-,TRBJ1-3,once,TRBV4-2,TGTGCCAGCAGCCAAGATGGGGTTACTGGAAACACCATATATTTT,CASSQDGVTGNTIYF
16,TRBD2,TRBJ2-7,-,TRBV5-1,TGCGCCAGCAGCTTGGAGACTAGCGGGAGGTCCTACGAGCAGTACTTC,CASSLETSGRSYEQYF
11,-,TRBJ1-2,-,TRBV6-2/TRBV6-3,TGTGCCAGCAGTTCACGACAGAGTACCACCTTC,CASSSRQSTTF
12,TRBD2,TRBJ2-1,once,TRBV30,TGTGCCTGGAGTCTAGCGGGAGGGGAGCAGTTCTTC,CAWSLAGGEQFF
14,-,TRBJ1-1,-,TRBV6-5,TGTGCCAGCAGTTACTCGGGGGATAACACTGAAGCTTTCTTT,CASSYSGDNTEAFF
14,-,TRBJ1-6,once,TRBV19,TGTGCCAGTAAACGATGGACGGGAAATTCACCCCTCCACTTT,CASKRWTGNSPLHF
14,-,TRBJ1-1,-,TRBV30,TGTGCCTGGAGGTTTCGGACACTAGGCACTGAAGCTTTCTTT,CAWRFRTLGTEAFF
12,TRBD1,TRBJ1-2,-,TRBV18,TGTGCCAGCTCAGGGGACAGCTATGGCTACACCTTC,CASSGDSYGYTF
12,-,TRBJ2-2,-,TRBV7-3,TGTGCCAGCAGCCCCCTCGGCGGGGAGCTGTTTTTT,CASSPLGGELFF
16,TRBD2,TRBJ2-1,few,TRBV7-2,TGTGCCAGCAGCCTTTGGACTAGCGGGAGTTGGAATGAGCAGTTCTTC,CASSLWTSGSWNEQFF
16,TRBD1,TRBJ1-2,-,TRBV6-5,TGTGCCAGCAGTTACTCGATGCGCAGGGGGCTAAATGGCTACACCTTC,CASSYSMRRGLNGYTF
16,TRBD1,TRBJ2-7,-,TRBV10-1,TGCGCCAGCAGTGAGTCCGGGACAGGGCCCTCCTACGAGCAGTACTTC,CASSESGTGPSYEQYF
14,-,TRBJ2-7,-,TRBV3-1/TRBV3-2,TGTGCCAGCAGCCAAGGTGGCGGCCGGTACGAGCAGTACTTC,CASSQGGGRYEQYF